This is a list of T cell receptor beta chains from one sample in a study of cytomegalovirus exposure and HLA in healthy donors. The table came from immunoSEQ multiplex PCR; TCRdb's copy has only in-frame clones and leaves some out. The repertoire holds 110,000 or so clones, with approximately 69% as singletons. The specimen was PBMCs. The receptors were sampled from a man younger than 40 in good health and CMV-seronegative. The conserved cysteine and the conserved F or W are not part of the CDR3 here. The D gene is left open where the match is weak.

cdr3_aa v_call d_call
ASRLLAVRANEQF TRBV27 TRBD2
ASSAQGQGGDEQF TRBV2 TRBD1
ASSQGTGAVYGELF TRBV4-3 .
ASSPPGSGELF TRBV4-2 .
ASTASGLEKLF TRBV28 .
ASSPWGGSYEQY TRBV7-9 .
ASSFGDRASSEQY TRBV28 TRBD1
ASSLAAGAYNEQF TRBV5-4 TRBD2
SVVRTGDNTEAF TRBV29-1 TRBD1
ASADGRAPLRMETQY TRBV7-6 .
ASSQGTAAF TRBV2 TRBD1
ASSPDRATNEKLF TRBV6-1 TRBD1
ASSSYTSLSYNEQF TRBV7-9 .
ASSLVGTGYTEAF TRBV7-9 TRBD1
ASSPRMTGATGELF TRBV5-1 TRBD1
ASSWGLQNGQF TRBV11-3 .
ASSLGDNRNQPQH TRBV11-2 .
ATKDTNTEAF TRBV28 .
SVVFRFGSTYEQY TRBV29-1 .
ASSSQGELAGVADTGELF TRBV18 TRBD2
ASSQLVGRQGETQY TRBV5-1 TRBD1
ASSLPSGRNEQF TRBV19 TRBD2
ASSRTGGESYEQY TRBV27 TRBD1
ASSLGQGLYGYT TRBV7-2 .
ASGGSLAYQETQY TRBV10-3 TRBD2
ASSSARDRVAPYNEQF TRBV5-6 TRBD1
ASSTSDGSNEQF TRBV21-1 .
ASSYSRGSGNTIY TRBV6-6 .
ASSLTLAGADEQY TRBV7-9 TRBD2
ASSSGDRGRGYGYT TRBV28 TRBD1
ASGLGEWGYT TRBV2 .
ASSLADRPRGGYT TRBV7-9 TRBD1
AISDQTVDNEQF TRBV10-3 .
ASSSSGLGYNEQF TRBV11-3 .
ASSSQGPPRYEQY TRBV7-3 .
TSISSRQSSYEQY TRBV2 .
ASSPLQGGDDTEAF TRBV18 .
ASSGGGRMNTEAF TRBV5-5 .
ASSEGQGASEQF TRBV25-1 .
ASTSSYNEQF TRBV11-3 .